Presented here are 10 T cell receptor beta chains from one specimen sequenced in a study of T-cell reconstitution after alpha-beta-depleted transplantation in children. Preparation of the TCRbeta library involved a method that used unique molecular identifiers. TCRdb redid the calling of the PCR reads with MiXCR, one entry per CDR3 protein. The repertoire consists of fewer than 550,000 distinct CDR3 sequences, with 9.5% to 12% occurring once and the leading ten covering 12% to 15%. This specimen was PBMCs, mostly from graft donor cells, taken 180 days after TCRalphabeta/CD19-depleted stem cell transplant. The source of these receptors is a female patient between 2 and 10 years old who had a stem cell transplant for aplastic anemia, so the T cells may come from the graft donor.

The J gene is TRBJ2-5, the V gene TRBV28, with D maybe TRBD2 (6 bases). This CDR3 has 13 amino acids. CDR1 is MDHEN and CDR2 is SYDVKM in the germline V gene. Trimming shortened V by 7 bases and J by 4 bases, and 13 bases separated the two germline ends. CDR3 amino acids: CASTGGLIETQYF. The CDR3 DNA sequence: TGTGCCAGCACTGGGGGGTTAATAGAGACCCAGTACTTC.

This clonotype has more than one count but fewer than ten. CDR3 sequence (DNA): TGCGCCAGCAGCTTGGCGGGGACTAGGGGCTACAATGAGCAGTTCTTC. Its translation: CASSLAGTRGYNEQFF. The chain has TRBV5-1 and TRBJ2-1, with TRBD2 matching over 8 bases. V lost 0 bases to trimming and J lost 3 bases; unmatched junction nucleotides: 5. Germline V gene lookup returns CDR1 SGHRS and CDR2 YFSETQ. The CDR3 covers 16 residues. Full variable domain (missing parts from reference TRBV5-1 and TRBJ2-1): KAGVTQTPRYLIKTRGQQVTLSCSPISGHRSVSWYQQTPGQGLQFLFEYFSETQRNKGNFPGRFSGRQFSNSRSEMNVSTLELGDSALYLCASSLAGTRGYNEQFFGPGTRLTVL.

This clonotype was counted ten times or more. The V and J genes are TRBV7-9 and TRBJ2-7; no firm D call. The CDR3 contains 12 residues. Germline V CDR1 and CDR2: SEHNR, FQNEAQ (reference sequence). V dropped 4 bases and J dropped 5 bases, with 9 bases sitting between them. The CDR3 DNA sequence: TGTGCCAGCAGCTCCTGGACGGACGAGCAGTACGTC. Translation: CASSSWTDEQYV.

J is TRBJ2-7 and V is TRBV19, with 8 bases fitting TRBD2. This CDR3 is built from 16 residues. Germline V gene sequence: CDR1 LNHDA, CDR2 SQIVND (reference sequence). J gave up 1 base and V 0 bases, and 5 bases lay outside the gene matches. The CDR3 bases are TGTGCCAGTAGTATAGAGGGACTAGGCAAATCCTACGAGCAGTACTTC. This translates into CASSIEGLGKSYEQYF.

In its sample, this clonotype was seen a few times. The rearrangement links TRBV6-1 to TRBJ1-1, with unresolved D. Germline V lookup: CDR1 MNHNS, CDR2 SASEGT. This CDR3 is built from 14 residues. V dropped 7 bases and J dropped 0 bases, with 12 bases sitting between them. This CDR3 reads CASTQRGMNTEAFF. The CDR3 DNA follows: TGTGCCAGCACTCAGCGGGGTATGAACACTGAAGCTTTCTTT.

The chain couples TRBV6-5 to TRBJ2-1; the D gene is possibly TRBD1 (5 bases). V dropped 4 bases and J dropped 0 bases, with 10 bases sitting between them. This CDR3 spans 15 amino acids. Germline loops: CDR1 MNHEY, CDR2 SVGAGI. The CDR3 spells CASSSGHSSYNEQFF. The CDR3 bases are TGTGCCAGCAGTTCCGGACACTCCTCCTACAATGAGCAGTTCTTC.

This clonotype was recorded many times. This chain connects TRBV20-1 to TRBJ2-1, with D perhaps matching TRBD2 (6 bases). Germline V gene sequence: CDR1 DFQATT, CDR2 SNEGSKA (reference sequence). This CDR3 region has 14 residues. V dropped 6 bases and J dropped 3 bases, with 15 bases sitting between them. CDR3 coding DNA: TGCAGTGCAAGATCTAGCGCCCGCTACAATGAGCAGTTCTTC. It codes for CSARSSARYNEQFF.

The V call is TRBV6-2 or TRBV6-3, the J call TRBJ2-3; 8 bases agree with TRBD1. With 8 bases clipped from V and 0 bases from J, the junction kept 7 bases outside the gene matches. The CDR3 is 15 residues long. The germline CDR1 and CDR2 sequences are MNHEY and SVGEGT. The CDR3 DNA reads as TGTGCCAGCTCCAGGGGGCGAGGGAGCACAGATACGCAGTATTTT. Residues: CASSRGRGSTDTQYF.

The V gene is TRBV7-9, the J gene TRBJ2-2; possible D gene TRBD1, 5 bases. The germline V gene has CDR1 SEHNR and CDR2 FQNEAQ (reference sequence). V lost 0 bases and J 9 bases, leaving 17 bases between the germline ends. This CDR3 spans 16 amino acids. The CDR3 coding sequence is TGTGCCAGCAGCTTAGCGCCATACCCAGGGAAGTGGGAGCTGTTTTTT. Amino acid sequence: CASSLAPYPGKWELFF.

The J gene is TRBJ1-1, the V gene TRBV3-1; the D is unclear. Germline values: CDR1 LGHDT, CDR2 YNNKEL (reference sequence). The V end was cut by 3 bases, the J end by 0 bases, with 11 bases between. CDR3 length equals 15 residues. Written as DNA, the CDR3 is TGTGCCAGCAGCCATTCCGGACGTATGAACACTGAAGCTTTCTTT. It codes for CASSHSGRMNTEAFF.